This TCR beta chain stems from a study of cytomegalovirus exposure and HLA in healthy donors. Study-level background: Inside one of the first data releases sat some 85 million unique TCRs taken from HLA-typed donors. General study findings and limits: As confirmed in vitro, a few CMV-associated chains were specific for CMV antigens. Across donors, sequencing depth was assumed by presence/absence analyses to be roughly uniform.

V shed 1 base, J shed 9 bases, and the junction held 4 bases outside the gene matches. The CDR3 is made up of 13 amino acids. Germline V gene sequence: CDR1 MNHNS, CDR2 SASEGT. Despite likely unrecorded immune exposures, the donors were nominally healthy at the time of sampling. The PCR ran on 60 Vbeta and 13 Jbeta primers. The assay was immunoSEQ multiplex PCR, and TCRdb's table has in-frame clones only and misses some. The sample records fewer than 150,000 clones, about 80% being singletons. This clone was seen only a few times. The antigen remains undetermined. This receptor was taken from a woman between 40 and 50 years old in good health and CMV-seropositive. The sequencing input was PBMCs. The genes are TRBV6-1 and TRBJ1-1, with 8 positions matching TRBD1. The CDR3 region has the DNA TGTGCCAGCAGTGAAGGGACAGGGCGTAAAGCTTTCTTT. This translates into CASSEGTGRKAFF.